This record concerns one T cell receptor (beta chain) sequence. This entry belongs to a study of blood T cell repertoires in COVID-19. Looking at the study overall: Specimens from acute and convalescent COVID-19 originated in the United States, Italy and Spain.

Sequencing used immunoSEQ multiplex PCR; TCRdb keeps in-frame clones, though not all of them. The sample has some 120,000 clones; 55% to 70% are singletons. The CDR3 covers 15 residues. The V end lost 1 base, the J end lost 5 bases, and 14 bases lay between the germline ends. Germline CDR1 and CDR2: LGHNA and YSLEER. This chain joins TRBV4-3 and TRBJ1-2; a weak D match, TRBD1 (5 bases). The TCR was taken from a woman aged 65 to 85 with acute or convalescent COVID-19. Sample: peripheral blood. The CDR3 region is CASSQGSAGEYGYTF. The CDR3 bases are TGCGCCAGCAGCCAAGGGTCTGCGGGGGAGTATGGCTACACCTTC.